Listed here are 14 T cell receptor beta chains from one sample, sequenced in a study of brain metastases from non-small cell lung cancer. Only in-frame clones appear in the TCRdb table, and some are missing; sequencing was by immunoSEQ multiplex PCR. The sample has 1,500 to 2,000 clones, approximately 95% seen once. Input material: tissue from a brain metastasis. These receptors were taken from a donor at least 40 years old with non-small cell lung cancer.

The genes are TRBV19 and TRBJ1-1; a possible D gene is TRBD1 (5 bases). V lost 3 bases and J lost 8, with 16 bases in between. This CDR3 comprises 14 residues. The germline gives CDR1 LNHDA, CDR2 SQIVND (reference sequence). As DNA, the CDR3 is TGTGCCAGTAGTATCAGAAGGGGTTGGGGCGAAGCTTTCTTT. Encoded protein: CASSIRRGWGEAFF.

This chain connects TRBV5-1 to TRBJ1-4; D might be TRBD1 (5 bases). The V end was cut by 3 bases, the J end by 12 bases, with 18 bases between. The length of the CDR3 is 14 residues. Per germline, CDR1 SGHRS and CDR2 YFSETQ. The CDR3 sequence is CASSSFSQAGELFF. The CDR3 DNA reads as TGCGCCAGCAGCTCCTTCTCACAGGCTGGGGAACTGTTTTTT.

The chain joins TRBV7-9 to TRBJ1-1; TRBD1 is a possible D gene (6 bases). CDR1 is SEHNR and CDR2 is FQNEAQ in the germline V gene (reference sequence). V lost 3 bases and J 5 bases, leaving 10 bases between the germline ends. The length of the CDR3 is 13 residues. CDR3 nucleotide sequence: TGTGCCAGCAGCTTCCGACAGGAGACTGAAGCTTTCTTT. Translation gives CASSFRQETEAFF. The full variable domain, in which reference TRBV7-9 and TRBJ1-1 provide the parts outside the CDR3, is DTGVSQNPRHKITKRGQNVTFRCDPISEHNRLYWYRQTLGQGPEFLTYFQNEAQLEKSRLLSDRFSAERPKGSFSTLEIQRTEQGDSAMYLCASSFRQETEAFFGQGTRLTVV.

V is TRBV20-1 and J is TRBJ2-3, with no clear D. The CDR3 extends over 12 amino acids. The germline CDR1 and CDR2 sequences are DFQATT and SNEGSKA (reference sequence). V was trimmed by 3 bases and J by 3 bases, leaving 7 bases between them. CDR3 nucleotides: TGCAGTGCTAGTTATACTACAGATACGCAGTATTTT. As protein: CSASYTTDTQYF.

The CDR3 loop is CASRRGEQSYEQYF. CDR3 bases: TGTGCCAGCAGGAGGGGAGAACAGTCCTACGAGCAGTACTTC. This rearrangement joins TRBV2 to TRBJ2-7; D tentatively fits TRBD1 or TRBD2 (5 bases each). Germline V gene lookup returns CDR1 SNHLY and CDR2 FYNNEI. The CDR3 sequence is 14 residues long. Trimming removed 6 bases from V and 1 base from J, with 13 bases in between.

This clone has only one observation. The chain combines TRBV9 with TRBJ1-1; tentative D call: TRBD1 (5 bases). Germline V lookup: CDR1 SGDLS, CDR2 YYNGEE. The CDR3 is 16 amino acids. V lost 0 bases and J 1 base, leaving 13 bases between the germline ends. The CDR3 DNA reads TGTGCCAGCAGCGTAGGGGACCAGAATACGAACACTGAAGCTTTCTTT. The encoded protein is CASSVGDQNTNTEAFF.

Here the CDR3 DNA reads TGTGCCAGTTCCCCACAGGGGCTTAACGACGAGCAGTACTTC. Protein: CASSPQGLNDEQYF. This chain connects TRBV19 to TRBJ2-7, with TRBD1 matching over 7 bases. V was pared by 8 bases and J by 5 bases, with 12 bases of the junction left unmatched. This CDR3 has 14 amino acids. The germline V gene encodes CDR1 LNHDA and CDR2 SQIVND (reference sequence).

In DNA form, the CDR3 reads TGTGCCACCAGCAGAGGCCGGCAGGAGACCCAGTACTTC. Its translation is CATSRGRQETQYF. The chain is built from TRBV15 and TRBJ2-5, with D uncertain. Looked up from germline, CDR1 is LNHNV and CDR2 is YYDKDF (reference sequence). There are 13 residues in the CDR3. Deletions cut 1 base from V and 5 bases from J, with 8 bases between.

This clone was seen a single time. The chain is built from TRBV28 and TRBJ2-5, with 8 bases aligning to TRBD2. V was pared by 5 bases and J by 0 bases, with 11 bases of the junction left unmatched. The CDR3 totals 17 residues. Germline V lookup: CDR1 MDHEN, CDR2 SYDVKM. CDR3 sequence: CASSDPSAGAYQETQYF. In nucleotides, the CDR3 is TGTGCCAGCAGTGACCCCTCAGCGGGGGCTTACCAAGAGACCCAGTACTTC.

The V gene is TRBV5-6, the J gene TRBJ2-5, with 15 bases lining up with TRBD2. Losses at the gene ends were 1 base for V and 4 bases for J; bases not matched to a gene: 8. This CDR3 contains 18 residues. Looked up from germline, CDR1 is SGHDT and CDR2 is YYEEEE. The CDR3 loop is CASSLWGLAGGPRETQYF. The CDR3 DNA is TGTGCCAGCAGCTTGTGGGGACTAGCGGGGGGTCCCCGAGAGACCCAGTACTTC.

The rearrangement uses TRBV5-1 and TRBJ1-5; 10 positions agree with TRBD1. The CDR3 is made up of 15 amino acids. CDR1 SGHRS and CDR2 YFSETQ come from the germline V gene. Trimming removed 3 bases from V and 3 bases from J; junction bases left unmatched: 3. CDR3 sequence: CASSWGQGNNQPQHF. CDR3 bases: TGCGCCAGCAGCTGGGGACAGGGGAACAATCAGCCCCAGCATTTT.

V usage is TRBV28 and J usage is TRBJ2-7, with D unclear. Germline-derived CDR1 and CDR2 are MDHEN and SYDVKM. The CDR3 is made up of 13 amino acids. The V end lost 3 bases, the J end lost 0 bases, and 6 bases lay between the germline ends. CDR3: CASSLASSYEQYF. CDR3 bases: TGTGCCAGCAGTTTGGCGAGCTCCTACGAGCAGTACTTC.

This chain connects TRBV10-2 to TRBJ1-1, with a possible D match to TRBD1 (5 bases). This CDR3 has 13 residues. The V and J ends lost 5 bases and 4 bases respectively, with 11 bases between them. CDR1 and CDR2 from the germline V gene are WSHSY and SAAADI. The DNA for the CDR3 is TGCGCCAGCAGTTTGAAGGGGAGCACTGAAGCTTTCTTT. Protein sequence: CASSLKGSTEAFF.

The V gene is TRBV7-9, the J gene TRBJ1-2; D unresolved. The CDR3 sequence is 15 residues long. Germline loops: CDR1 SEHNR, CDR2 FQNEAQ (reference sequence). Trimming removed 5 bases from V and 4 bases from J, with 17 bases in between. CDR3 coding DNA: TGTGCCAGCAGCCCACTGGACCGCCCTCTCTATGGCTACACCTTC. This gives the protein CASSPLDRPLYGYTF.